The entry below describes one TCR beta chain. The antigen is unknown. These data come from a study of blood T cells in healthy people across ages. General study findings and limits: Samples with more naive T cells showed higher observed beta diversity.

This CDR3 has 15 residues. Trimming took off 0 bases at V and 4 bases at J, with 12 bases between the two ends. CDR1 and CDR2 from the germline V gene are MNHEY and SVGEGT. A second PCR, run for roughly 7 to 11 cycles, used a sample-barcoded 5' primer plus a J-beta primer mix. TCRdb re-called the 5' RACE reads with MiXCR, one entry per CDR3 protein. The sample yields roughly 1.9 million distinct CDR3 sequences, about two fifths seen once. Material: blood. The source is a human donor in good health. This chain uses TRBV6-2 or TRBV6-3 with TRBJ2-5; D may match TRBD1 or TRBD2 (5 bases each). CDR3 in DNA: TGTGCCAGCAGTTACTCGAGAGGGGTAGGAGAGACCCAGTACTTC. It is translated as CASSYSRGVGETQYF.